Listed here is a single T cell receptor (beta chain). This sample was included in a study of memory CD4+ T cells and cytomegalovirus serostatus. The wider study: This sample comes from healthy Belgian adults, eight or nine CMV seropositive, roughly 22 seronegative.

The repertoire was sequenced with immunoSEQ multiplex PCR; TCRdb's copy has only in-frame clones and lacks some. Altogether some 65,000 clones are present, roughly 80% being singletons, with the ten largest covering around 0.51%. The CDR3 runs 15 residues. Unmatched junction bases numbered 9, after V lost 1 base and J lost 9 bases. Germline V CDR1 and CDR2: SGHTA, FQGNSA. Single viable CD3+CD4+CD8-CD45RO+ cells were sorted as the memory CD4+ T cells. CMV serostatus came from serum IgG against pp150, pp28, p38, p52. The sequencing sample was made of memory CD4+ T cells from blood. The sequence was collected from an adult in good health and CMV-seronegative. Some clones in this sample may be carry-over from other donors' samples. The chain joins TRBV7-2 to TRBJ1-5; 7 nucleotides align to TRBD1. CDR3 sequence: CASSLVTGDQWPQHF. The CDR3 DNA follows: TGTGCCAGCAGCTTAGTAACAGGGGATCAATGGCCCCAGCATTTT.